A single T cell receptor beta chain is shown here with its context. The CDR3 runs to 16 residues. Germline CDR1 KGHSH, CDR2 LQKENI. The V end lost 10 bases, the J end lost 5 bases, and 26 bases lay between the germline ends. The data were obtained in a study of shared clonotypes between healthy human individuals. Around 30,000 T cell genomes, or roughly 180 ng DNA, went into the sorted-subset replicate PCRs. TCRdb's copy holds only in-frame clones and misses some; the assay was immunoSEQ multiplex PCR. Among some 1,900,000 clones listed, about 95% were seen once. Naive CD8 cells lacked CD45RO and underwent positive selection for CCR7, leaving out terminally differentiated effector memory CD45RA+ cells.

Sequencing input: naive CD8+ T cells sorted from blood. The V gene is TRBV18, the J gene TRBJ1-1; D might be TRBD1 (6 bases). This clonotype was obtained from a man in his late teens or twenties in good health. The CDR3 bases are TGTGCCACCAACCCCCAGAGGGGGTTGAAGGAAACTGAAGCTTTCTTT. It specifies CATNPQRGLKETEAFF.